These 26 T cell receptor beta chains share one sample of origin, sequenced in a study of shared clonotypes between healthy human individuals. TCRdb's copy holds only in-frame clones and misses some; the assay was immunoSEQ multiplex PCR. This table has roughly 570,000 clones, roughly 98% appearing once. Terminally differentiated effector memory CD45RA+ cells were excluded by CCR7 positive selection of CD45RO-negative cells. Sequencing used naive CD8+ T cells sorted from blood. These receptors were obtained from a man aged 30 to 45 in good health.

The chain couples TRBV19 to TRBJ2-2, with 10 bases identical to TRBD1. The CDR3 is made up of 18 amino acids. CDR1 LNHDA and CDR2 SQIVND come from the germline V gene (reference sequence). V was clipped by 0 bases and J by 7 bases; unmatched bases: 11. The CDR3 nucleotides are TGTGCCAGTAGTATAGAGTACCGGGACAGGGGATATTTCGGGGAGCTGTTTTTT. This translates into CASSIEYRDRGYFGELFF.

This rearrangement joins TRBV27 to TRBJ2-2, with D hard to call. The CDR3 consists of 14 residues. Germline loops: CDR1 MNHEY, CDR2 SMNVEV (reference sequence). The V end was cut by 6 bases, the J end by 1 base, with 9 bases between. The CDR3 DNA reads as TGTGCCAGCAGAACTTTAGGGAACACCGGGGAGCTGTTTTTT. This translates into CASRTLGNTGELFF.

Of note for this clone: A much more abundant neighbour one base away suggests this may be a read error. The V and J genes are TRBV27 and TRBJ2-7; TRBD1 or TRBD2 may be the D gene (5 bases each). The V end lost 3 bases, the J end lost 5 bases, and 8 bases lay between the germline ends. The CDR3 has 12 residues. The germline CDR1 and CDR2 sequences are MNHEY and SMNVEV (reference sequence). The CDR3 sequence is CASSFLGDEQYF. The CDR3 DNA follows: TGTGCCAGCAGTTTCTTGGGGGACGAGCAGTACTTC.

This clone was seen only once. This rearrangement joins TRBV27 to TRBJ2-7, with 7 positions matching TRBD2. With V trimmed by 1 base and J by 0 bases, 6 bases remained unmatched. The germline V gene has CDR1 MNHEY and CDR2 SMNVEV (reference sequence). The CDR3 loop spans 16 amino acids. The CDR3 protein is CASSLLAGESSYEQYF. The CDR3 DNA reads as TGTGCCAGCAGTTTATTGGCGGGAGAGAGCTCCTACGAGCAGTACTTC.

In DNA, the CDR3 is TGTGCCAGCGGCAGGCGGGGGACGAGCAATCAGCCCCAGCATTTT. Amino acid sequence: CASGRRGTSNQPQHF. The chain combines TRBV28 with TRBJ1-5; perhaps TRBD1 as D (5 bases). The CDR3 runs 15 residues. The germline V gene has CDR1 MDHEN and CDR2 SYDVKM. The ends were cut back, 8 bases at V and 1 base at J, with 15 bases in the middle.

The CDR3, as DNA: TGTGCCAGCACAACGGCTGGGCGGGAGTCCCCCTACGAGCAGTACTTC. Its protein product is CASTTAGRESPYEQYF. This sequence joins TRBV28 and TRBJ2-7; 7 bases fit TRBD2. The J segment lost 2 bases and the V segment lost 7 bases, leaving 14 bases of the junction unmatched. The CDR3 runs to 16 residues. Per the germline V gene, CDR1 is MDHEN and CDR2 is SYDVKM.

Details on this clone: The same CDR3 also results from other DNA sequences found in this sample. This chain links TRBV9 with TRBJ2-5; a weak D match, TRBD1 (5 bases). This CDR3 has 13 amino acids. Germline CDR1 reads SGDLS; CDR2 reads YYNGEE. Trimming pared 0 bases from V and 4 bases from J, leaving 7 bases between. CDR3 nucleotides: TGTGCCAGCAGCGTAGGGGGCCGAGAGACCCAGTACTTC. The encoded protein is CASSVGGRETQYF.

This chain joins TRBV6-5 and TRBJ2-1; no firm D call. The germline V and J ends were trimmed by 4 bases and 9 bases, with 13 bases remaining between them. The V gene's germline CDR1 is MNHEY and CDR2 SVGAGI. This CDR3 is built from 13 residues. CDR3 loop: CASSLRRGVEQFF. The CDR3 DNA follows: TGTGCCAGCAGTTTGAGACGAGGCGTTGAGCAGTTCTTC.

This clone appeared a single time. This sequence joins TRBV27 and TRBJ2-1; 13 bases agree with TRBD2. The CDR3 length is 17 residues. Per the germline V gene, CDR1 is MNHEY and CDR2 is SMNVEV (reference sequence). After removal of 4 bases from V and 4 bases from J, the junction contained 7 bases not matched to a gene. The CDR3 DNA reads TGTGCCAGCAGTTCCAAAACTAGCGGGAGGGATTACAATGAGCAGTTCTTC. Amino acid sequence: CASSSKTSGRDYNEQFF.

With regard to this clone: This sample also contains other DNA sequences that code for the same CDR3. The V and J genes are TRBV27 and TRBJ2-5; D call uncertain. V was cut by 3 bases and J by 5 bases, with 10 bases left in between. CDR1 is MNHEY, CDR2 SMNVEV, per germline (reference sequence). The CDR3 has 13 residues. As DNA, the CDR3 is TGTGCCAGCAGTTTTCGAGTGGGTGAGACCCAGTACTTC. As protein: CASSFRVGETQYF.

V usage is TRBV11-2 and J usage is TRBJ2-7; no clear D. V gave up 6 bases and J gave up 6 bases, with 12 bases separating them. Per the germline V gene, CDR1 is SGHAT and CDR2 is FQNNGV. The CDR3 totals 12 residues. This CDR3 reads CASRSGSPEQYF. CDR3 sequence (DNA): TGTGCCAGCAGATCTGGATCCCCCGAGCAGTACTTC.

CDR3 protein: CASSPIGNTGELFF. The CDR3 nucleotides are TGTGCCAGCAGCCCTATAGGGAACACCGGGGAGCTGTTTTTT. The rearrangement links TRBV11-3 to TRBJ2-2; D remains ambiguous. This CDR3 contains 14 residues. Trimming pared 5 bases from V and 1 base from J, leaving 8 bases between. Germline lookup yields CDR1 SGHNT and CDR2 YENEEA.

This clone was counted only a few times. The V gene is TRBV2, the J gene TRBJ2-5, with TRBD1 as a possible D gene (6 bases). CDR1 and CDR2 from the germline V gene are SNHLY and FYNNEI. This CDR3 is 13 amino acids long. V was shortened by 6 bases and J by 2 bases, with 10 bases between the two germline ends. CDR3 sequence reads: CASSWTVQETQYF. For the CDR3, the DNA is TGTGCCAGCAGCTGGACAGTTCAAGAGACCCAGTACTTC.

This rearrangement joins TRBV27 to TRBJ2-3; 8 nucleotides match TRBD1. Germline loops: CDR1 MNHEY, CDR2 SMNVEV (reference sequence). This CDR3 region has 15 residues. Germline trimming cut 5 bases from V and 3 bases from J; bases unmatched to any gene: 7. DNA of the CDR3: TGTGCCAGCAGTCCCTGGACAGGGAGGACAGATACGCAGTATTTT. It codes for CASSPWTGRTDTQYF.

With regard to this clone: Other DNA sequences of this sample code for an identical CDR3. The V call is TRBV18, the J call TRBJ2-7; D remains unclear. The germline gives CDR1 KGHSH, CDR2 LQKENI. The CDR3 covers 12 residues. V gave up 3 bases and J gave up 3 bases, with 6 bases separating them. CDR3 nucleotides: TGTGCCAGCTCACCTGGCGGCTACGAGCAGTACTTC. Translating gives CASSPGGYEQYF.

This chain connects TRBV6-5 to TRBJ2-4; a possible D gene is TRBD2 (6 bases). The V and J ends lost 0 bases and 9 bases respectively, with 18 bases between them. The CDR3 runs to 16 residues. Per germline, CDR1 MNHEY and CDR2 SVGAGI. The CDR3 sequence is CASSYSAEGGGSIQYF. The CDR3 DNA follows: TGTGCCAGCAGTTACTCGGCGGAGGGTGGGGGGAGCATTCAGTACTTC.

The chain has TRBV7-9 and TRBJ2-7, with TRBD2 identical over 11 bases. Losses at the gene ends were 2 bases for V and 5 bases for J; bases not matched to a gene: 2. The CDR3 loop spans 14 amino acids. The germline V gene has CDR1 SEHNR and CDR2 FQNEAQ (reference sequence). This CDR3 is CASSLTSGSHEQYF. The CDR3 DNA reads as TGTGCCAGCAGCTTAACTAGCGGGAGCCACGAGCAGTACTTC.

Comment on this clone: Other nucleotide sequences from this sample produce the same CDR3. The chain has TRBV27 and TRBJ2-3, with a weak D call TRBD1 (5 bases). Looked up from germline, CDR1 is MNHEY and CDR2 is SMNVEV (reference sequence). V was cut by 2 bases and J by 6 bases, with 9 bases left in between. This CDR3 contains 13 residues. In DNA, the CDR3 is TGTGCCAGCAGTTTAGGCAGGGTGGATACGCAGTATTTT. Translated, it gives CASSLGRVDTQYF.

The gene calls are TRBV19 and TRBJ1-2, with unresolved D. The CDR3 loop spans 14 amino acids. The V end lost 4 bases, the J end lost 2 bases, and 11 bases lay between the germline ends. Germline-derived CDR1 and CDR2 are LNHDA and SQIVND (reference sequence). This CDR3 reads CASSTPDGNYGYTF. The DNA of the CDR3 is TGTGCCAGTAGTACCCCGGATGGAAACTATGGCTACACCTTC.

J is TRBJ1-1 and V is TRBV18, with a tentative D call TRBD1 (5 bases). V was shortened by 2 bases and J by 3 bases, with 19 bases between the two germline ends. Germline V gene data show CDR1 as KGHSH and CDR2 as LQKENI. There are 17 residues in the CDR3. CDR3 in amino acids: CASSPSSGHPLHTEAFF. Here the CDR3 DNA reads TGTGCCAGCTCACCATCATCAGGGCATCCCCTTCACACTGAAGCTTTCTTT.

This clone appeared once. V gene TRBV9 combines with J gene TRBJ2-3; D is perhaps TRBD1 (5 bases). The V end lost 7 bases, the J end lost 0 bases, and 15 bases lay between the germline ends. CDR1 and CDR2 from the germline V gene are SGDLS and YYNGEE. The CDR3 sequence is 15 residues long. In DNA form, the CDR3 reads TGTGCCAGCGGAAGCCCCGCAGGGAGCACAGATACGCAGTATTTT. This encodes CASGSPAGSTDTQYF.

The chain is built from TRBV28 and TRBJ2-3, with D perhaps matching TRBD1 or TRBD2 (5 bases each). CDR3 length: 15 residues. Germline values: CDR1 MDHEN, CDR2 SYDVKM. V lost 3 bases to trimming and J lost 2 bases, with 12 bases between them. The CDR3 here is CASSFRDRYTDTQYF. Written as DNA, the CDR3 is TGTGCCAGCAGTTTCCGGGACCGGTACACAGATACGCAGTATTTT.

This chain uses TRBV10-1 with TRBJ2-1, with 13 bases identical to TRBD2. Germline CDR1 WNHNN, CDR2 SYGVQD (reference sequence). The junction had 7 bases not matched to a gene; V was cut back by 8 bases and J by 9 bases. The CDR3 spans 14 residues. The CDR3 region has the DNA TGCGCCAGCTCTCCAGGACTAGCGGGAGTTGAGCAGTTCTTC. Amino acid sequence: CASSPGLAGVEQFF.

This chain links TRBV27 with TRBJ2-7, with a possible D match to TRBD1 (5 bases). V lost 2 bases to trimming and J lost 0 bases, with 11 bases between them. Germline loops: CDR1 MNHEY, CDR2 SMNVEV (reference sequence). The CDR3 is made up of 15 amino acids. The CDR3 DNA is TGTGCCAGCAGTTTAAGGGGCAGCCTCTCCTACGAGCAGTACTTC. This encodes CASSLRGSLSYEQYF.

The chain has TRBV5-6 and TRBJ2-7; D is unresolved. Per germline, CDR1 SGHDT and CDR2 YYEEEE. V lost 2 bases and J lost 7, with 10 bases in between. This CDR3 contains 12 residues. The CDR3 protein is CASSLGDDEQYF. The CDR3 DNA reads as TGTGCCAGCAGCTTAGGAGATGATGAGCAGTACTTC.

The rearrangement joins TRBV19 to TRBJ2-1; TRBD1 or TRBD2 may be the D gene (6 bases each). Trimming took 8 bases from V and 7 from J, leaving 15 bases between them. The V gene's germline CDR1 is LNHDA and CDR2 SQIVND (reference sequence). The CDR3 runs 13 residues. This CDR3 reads CASATRGGNEQFF. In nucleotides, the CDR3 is TGTGCCAGTGCCACTAGAGGGGGGAATGAGCAGTTCTTC.